The T cell receptor (beta chain) under discussion was sequenced for a study of vaccination effects on CD4 cells after COVID-19 (dated by TCRdb to 2022 to 2024). At the level of the whole study: Participants received two doses of either the BNT162b2 or the mRNA-1273 mRNA SARS-CoV-2 vaccine. Altogether, around 11 COVID-19 convalescent patients and a handful of SARS-CoV-2-naive healthy vaccine recipients made up the full study. The study compared SARS-CoV-2 spike-specific CD4+ TCR repertoires before and after mRNA vaccination in COVID-19 convalescent patients and infection-naive vaccine recipients. Cultures from other donors in the study were sequenced with the Oncomine TCR Beta short-read assay on an Illumina iSeq 100.

Preparation of the library involved the immunoSEQ multiplex PCR assay. DNA from the cultured, isolated CD4+ T cells was subjected to TCR beta CDR3 sequencing. Turning to the authors' computational methods: Non-productive TCR sequences were discarded, and reads were trimmed to the CDR3 region, with only CDR3s of 7 or more amino acids retained. Antigen-specific clonotypes were identified with the MANAFEST web app by comparing expansion in peptide wells against reference cultures. To count as positive, a clone had to show expansion at FDR<0.05 compared with the reference and with all other wells, an odds ratio above 5, and a frequency above 0.1% in two replicate wells. Clonotypes significantly expanded in SARS-CoV-2 spike wells and in at least one common cold coronavirus spike condition were defined as cross-reactive. CDR3 similarity was assessed by Levenshtein distance with the stringdist R package, and unrooted trees were built with ape in R 3.6.1. TCRdb took this table from immuneACCESS and kept in-frame rearrangements with V and J called. Such tables lack part of the clones; where checked against another copy, unresolved V genes explain under half of the gap, and the rest is unexplained. D and trimming were read from the DNA, whereas the V and J calls and clone size are those reported in that table. The sample table holds around 20,000 clones, of which about 71% were seen once. Together, the top ten hold roughly a sixth of the sample.

The paper as a whole reports these results and caveats: Only a small number of convalescent patients were included, and no early post-infection timepoints were available, which limited the study. At late post-vaccination timepoints, both infection-induced and vaccine-induced clones showed marked clonal contraction, consistent with waning T cell responses. In healthy vaccine recipients, vaccine-induced clones were almost all SARS-CoV-2 mono-reactive, with only 1 of 255 cross-reactive with common cold coronaviruses.

To identify antigen-specific CD4+ T cell clonotypes by their expansion, the ViraFEST assay first stimulated PBMC with viral peptide pools and then applied TCR sequencing. After about 9 days of culture, CD4+ T cells were isolated with the EasySep CD4+ T cell isolation kit. Healthy vaccine recipients had no prior SARS-CoV-2 infection, confirmed by negative nucleocapsid antibodies before and after vaccination. Fewer than 2.5 million PBMC per well were cultured in IMDM with about 5.4% human AB serum, 10 IU/ml IL-2 and gentamicin, plus 10 ug/ml peptides. Half of the culture medium was replaced with fresh IL-2-containing medium on days 3 and 7. Each peptide stimulation condition was cultured in triplicate wells unless otherwise noted. Using Ficoll-Paque Plus gradient centrifugation, PBMC were separated from whole blood and then either used fresh or cryopreserved at -140C. Overlapping peptide pools spanned the spike proteins of SARS-CoV-2 and the common cold coronaviruses HCoV-NL63, HCoV-OC43 and HCoV-229E. The QIAamp micro DNA kit was used to extract genomic DNA from the cultured CD4+ T cells.

In this sample, this clone turned up a few times. The antigen it binds to is not known. The input lacks base qualities; no much larger clone sits a single base away. CDR1 and CDR2 (LNHDA, SQIVND) derive from the germline V gene (reference sequence). The cysteine opens and the phenylalanine closes a CDR3 of 14 amino acids. The sequence is cut down to CDR3 DNA, 42 bases in frame from base 1. Here V drops 4 bases and J drops 4 bases, and the junction holds 4 bases not matched to any gene. Sequencing was performed on CD4+ T cells from PBMCs cultured with HCoV-229E spike peptides, taken before COVID-19 vaccination. In the paper's terms, the cell subset or site label means: HCoV-229E spike overlapping peptide pool stimulation. This receptor was identified in a human donor who received a COVID-19 vaccine. The V and J segments used are TRBV19 and TRBJ1-5; 7 bases in between match TRBD1. The CDR3 in this case is CASSRTGGNQPQHF. The DNA reads as follows: TGTGCCAGTAGTAGGACAGGCGGGAATCAGCCCCAGCATTTT.